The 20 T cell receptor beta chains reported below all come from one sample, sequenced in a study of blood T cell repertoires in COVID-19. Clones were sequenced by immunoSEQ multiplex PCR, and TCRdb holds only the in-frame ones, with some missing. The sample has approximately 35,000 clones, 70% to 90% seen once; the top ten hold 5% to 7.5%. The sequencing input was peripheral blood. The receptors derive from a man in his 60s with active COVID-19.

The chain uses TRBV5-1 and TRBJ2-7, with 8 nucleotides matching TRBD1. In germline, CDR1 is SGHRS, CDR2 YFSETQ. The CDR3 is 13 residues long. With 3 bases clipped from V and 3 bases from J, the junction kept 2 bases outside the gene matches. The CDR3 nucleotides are TGCGCCAGCAGCTCACAGGGGGACTACGAGCAGTACTTC. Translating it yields CASSSQGDYEQYF.

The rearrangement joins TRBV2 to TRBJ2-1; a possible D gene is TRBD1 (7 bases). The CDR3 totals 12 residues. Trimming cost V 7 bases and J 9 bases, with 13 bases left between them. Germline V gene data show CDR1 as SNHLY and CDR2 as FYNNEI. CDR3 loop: CASKRQGGEQFF. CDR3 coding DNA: TGTGCCAGCAAGCGACAGGGAGGTGAGCAGTTCTTC.

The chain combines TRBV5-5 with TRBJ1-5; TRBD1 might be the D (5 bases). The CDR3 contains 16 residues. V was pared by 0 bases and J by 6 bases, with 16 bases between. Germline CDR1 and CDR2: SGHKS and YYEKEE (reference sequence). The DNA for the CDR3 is TGTGCCAGCAGCTTGGGAAGTGCAGGGTTTACTCAGCCCCAGCATTTT. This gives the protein CASSLGSAGFTQPQHF.

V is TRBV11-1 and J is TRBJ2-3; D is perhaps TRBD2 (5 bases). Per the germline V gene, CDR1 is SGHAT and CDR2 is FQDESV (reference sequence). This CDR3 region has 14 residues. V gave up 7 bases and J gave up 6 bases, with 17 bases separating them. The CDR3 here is CASTHLGEIDTQYF. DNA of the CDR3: TGTGCCAGCACCCATCTCGGGGAGATCGATACGCAGTATTTT.

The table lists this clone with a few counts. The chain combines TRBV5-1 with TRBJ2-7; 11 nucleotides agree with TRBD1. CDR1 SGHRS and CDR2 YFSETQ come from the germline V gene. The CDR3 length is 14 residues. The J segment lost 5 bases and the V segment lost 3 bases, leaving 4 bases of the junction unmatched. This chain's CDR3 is CASSWGTGGNEQYF. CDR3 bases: TGCGCCAGCAGCTGGGGGACAGGGGGGAACGAGCAGTACTTC.

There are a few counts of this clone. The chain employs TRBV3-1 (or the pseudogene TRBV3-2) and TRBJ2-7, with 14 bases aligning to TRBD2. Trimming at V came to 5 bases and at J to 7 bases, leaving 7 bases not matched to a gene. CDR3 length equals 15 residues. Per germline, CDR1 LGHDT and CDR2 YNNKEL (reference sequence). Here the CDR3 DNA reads TGTGCCAGCAGCGCCCCGGGACTAGCGGGAGTTGAGCAGTACGTC. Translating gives CASSAPGLAGVEQYV.

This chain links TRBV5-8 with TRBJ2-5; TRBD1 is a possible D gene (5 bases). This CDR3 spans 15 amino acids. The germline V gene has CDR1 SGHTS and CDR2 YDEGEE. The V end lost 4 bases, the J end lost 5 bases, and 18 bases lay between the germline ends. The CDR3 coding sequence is TGTGCCAGCAGCACCCAGGTGGGGCAGTGGGAGACCCAGTACTTC. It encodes CASSTQVGQWETQYF.

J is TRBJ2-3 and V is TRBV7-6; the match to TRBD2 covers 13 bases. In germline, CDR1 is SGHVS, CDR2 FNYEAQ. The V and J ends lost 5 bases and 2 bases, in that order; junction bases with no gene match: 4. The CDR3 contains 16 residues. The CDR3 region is CASSPGLAGVTDTQYF. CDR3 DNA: TGTGCCAGCAGCCCTGGACTAGCGGGAGTCACAGATACGCAGTATTTT.

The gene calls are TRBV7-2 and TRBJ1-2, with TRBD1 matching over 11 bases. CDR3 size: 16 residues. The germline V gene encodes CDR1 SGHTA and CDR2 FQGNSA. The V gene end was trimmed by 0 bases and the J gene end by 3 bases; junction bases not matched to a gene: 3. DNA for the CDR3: TGTGCCAGCAGCTTAGCCCGGGGACAGGGGGACTATGGCTACACCTTC. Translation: CASSLARGQGDYGYTF.

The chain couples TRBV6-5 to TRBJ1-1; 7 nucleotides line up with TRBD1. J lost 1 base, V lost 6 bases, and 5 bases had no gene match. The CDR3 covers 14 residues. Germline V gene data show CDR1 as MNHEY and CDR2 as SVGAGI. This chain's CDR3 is CASRRDSSNTEAFF. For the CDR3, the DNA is TGTGCCAGCAGAAGGGACAGTTCGAACACTGAAGCTTTCTTT.

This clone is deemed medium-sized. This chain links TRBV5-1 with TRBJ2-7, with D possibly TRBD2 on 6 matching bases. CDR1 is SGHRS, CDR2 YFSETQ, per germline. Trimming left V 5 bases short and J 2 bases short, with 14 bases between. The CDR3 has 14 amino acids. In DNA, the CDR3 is TGCGCCAGCAGTTCCGGGACTCTAACCTACGAGCAGTACTTC. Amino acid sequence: CASSSGTLTYEQYF. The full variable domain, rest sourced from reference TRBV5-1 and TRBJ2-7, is KAGVTQTPRYLIKTRGQQVTLSCSPISGHRSVSWYQQTPGQGLQFLFEYFSETQRNKGNFPGRFSGRQFSNSRSEMNVSTLELGDSALYLCASSSGTLTYEQYFGPGTRLTVT.

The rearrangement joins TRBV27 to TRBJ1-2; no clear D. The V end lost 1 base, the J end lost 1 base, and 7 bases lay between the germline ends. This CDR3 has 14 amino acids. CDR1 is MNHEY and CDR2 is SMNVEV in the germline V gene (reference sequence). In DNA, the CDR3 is TGTGCCAGCAGTTTATTTGGACTTAACTATGGCTACACCTTC. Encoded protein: CASSLFGLNYGYTF.

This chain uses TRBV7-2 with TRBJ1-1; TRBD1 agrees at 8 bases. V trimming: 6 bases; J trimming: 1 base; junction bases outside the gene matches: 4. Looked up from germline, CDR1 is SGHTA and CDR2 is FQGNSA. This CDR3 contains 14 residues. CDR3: CASSRDRGNTEAFF. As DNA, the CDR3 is TGTGCCAGCAGTCGCGACAGGGGGAACACTGAAGCTTTCTTT.

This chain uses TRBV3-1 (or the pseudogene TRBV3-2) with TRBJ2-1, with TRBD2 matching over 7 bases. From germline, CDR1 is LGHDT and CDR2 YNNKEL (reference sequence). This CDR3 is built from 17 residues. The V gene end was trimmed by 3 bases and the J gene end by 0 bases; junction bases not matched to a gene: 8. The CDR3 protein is CASSQGPGRTSYNEQFF. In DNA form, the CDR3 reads TGTGCCAGCAGCCAGGGCCCCGGGAGGACCTCCTACAATGAGCAGTTCTTC.

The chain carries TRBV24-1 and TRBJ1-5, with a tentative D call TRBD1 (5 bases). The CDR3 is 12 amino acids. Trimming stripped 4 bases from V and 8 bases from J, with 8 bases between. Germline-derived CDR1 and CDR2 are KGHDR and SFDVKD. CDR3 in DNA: TGTGCCACCAGTGAGGGGCCGAAGCCCCAGCATTTT. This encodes CATSEGPKPQHF.

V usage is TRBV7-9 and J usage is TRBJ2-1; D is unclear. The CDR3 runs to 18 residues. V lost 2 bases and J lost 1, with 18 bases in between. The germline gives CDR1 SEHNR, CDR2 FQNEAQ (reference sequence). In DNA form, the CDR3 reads TGTGCCAGCAGCTTATCCACCGCCGACTTGTTTTCCTACAATGAGCAGTTCTTC. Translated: CASSLSTADLFSYNEQFF.

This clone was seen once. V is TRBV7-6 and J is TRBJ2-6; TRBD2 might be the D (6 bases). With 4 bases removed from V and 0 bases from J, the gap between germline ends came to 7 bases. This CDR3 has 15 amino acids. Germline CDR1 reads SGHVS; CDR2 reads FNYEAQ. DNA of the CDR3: TGTGCCAGCAGCTCCGGGGGCTCTGGGGCCAACGTCCTGACTTTC. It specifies CASSSGGSGANVLTF.

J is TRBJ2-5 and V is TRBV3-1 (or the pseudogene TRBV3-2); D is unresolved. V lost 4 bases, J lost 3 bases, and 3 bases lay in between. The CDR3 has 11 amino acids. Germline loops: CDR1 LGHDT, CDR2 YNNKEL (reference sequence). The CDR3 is CASSLKETQYF. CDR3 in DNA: TGTGCCAGCAGCCTCAAAGAGACCCAGTACTTC.

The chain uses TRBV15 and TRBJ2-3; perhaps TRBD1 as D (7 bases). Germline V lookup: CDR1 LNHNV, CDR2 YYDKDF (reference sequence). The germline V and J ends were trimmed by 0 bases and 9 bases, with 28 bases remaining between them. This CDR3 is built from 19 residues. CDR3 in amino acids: CATSRDQARGVRRDPTQYF. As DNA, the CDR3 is TGTGCCACCAGCAGAGATCAAGCCAGGGGGGTTCGACGGGACCCGACGCAGTATTTT.

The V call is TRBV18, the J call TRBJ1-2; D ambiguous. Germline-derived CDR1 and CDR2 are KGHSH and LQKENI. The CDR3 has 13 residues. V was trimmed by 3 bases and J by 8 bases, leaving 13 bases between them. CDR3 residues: CASSPREKQGYTF. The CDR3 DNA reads TGTGCCAGCTCACCCCGGGAGAAACAGGGCTACACCTTC. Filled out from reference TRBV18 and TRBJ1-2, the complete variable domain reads NAGVMQNPRHLVRRRGQEARLRCSPMKGHSHVYWYRQLPEEGLKFMVYLQKENIIDESGMPKERFSAEFPKEGPSILRIQQVVRGDSAAYFCASSPREKQGYTFGSGTRLTVV.